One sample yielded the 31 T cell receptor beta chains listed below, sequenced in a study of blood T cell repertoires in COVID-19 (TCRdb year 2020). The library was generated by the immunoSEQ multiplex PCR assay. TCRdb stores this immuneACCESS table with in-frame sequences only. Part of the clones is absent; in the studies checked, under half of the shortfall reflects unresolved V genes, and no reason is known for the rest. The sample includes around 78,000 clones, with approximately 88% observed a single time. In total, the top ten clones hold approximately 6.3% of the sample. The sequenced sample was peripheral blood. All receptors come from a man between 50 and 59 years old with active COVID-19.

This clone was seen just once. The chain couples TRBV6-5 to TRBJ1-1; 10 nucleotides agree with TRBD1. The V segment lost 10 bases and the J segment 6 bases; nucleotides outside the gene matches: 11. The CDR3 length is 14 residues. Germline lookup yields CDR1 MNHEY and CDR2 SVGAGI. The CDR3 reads CATRQGAVWAEAFF. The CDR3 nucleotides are TGTGCCACTAGACAGGGGGCAGTATGGGCTGAAGCTTTCTTT.

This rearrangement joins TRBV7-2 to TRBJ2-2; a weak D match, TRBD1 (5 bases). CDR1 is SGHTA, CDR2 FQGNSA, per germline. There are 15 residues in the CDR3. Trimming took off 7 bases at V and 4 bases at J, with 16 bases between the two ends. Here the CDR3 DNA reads TGTGCCAGCACCCAGGGCGGCCGCGGCACCGGGGAGCTGTTTTTT. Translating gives CASTQGGRGTGELFF.

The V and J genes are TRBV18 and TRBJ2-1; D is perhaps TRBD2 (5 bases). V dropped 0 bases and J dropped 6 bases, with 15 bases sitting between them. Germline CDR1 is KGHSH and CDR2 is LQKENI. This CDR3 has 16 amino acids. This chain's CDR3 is CASSPPERGSINEQFF. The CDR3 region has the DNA TGTGCCAGCTCACCACCGGAACGCGGGTCCATCAATGAGCAGTTCTTC.

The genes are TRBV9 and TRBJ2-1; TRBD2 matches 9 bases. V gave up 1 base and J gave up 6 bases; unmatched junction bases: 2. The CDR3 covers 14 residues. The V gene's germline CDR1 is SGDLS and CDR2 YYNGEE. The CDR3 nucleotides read TGTGCCAGCAGCGTACGACTAGCGGTCAATGAGCAGTTCTTC. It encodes CASSVRLAVNEQFF.

The CDR3: CASSYSLHYRETYEQYF. CDR3 sequence (DNA): TGTGCCAGCAGTTACTCACTCCACTACAGGGAGACCTACGAGCAGTACTTC. This chain uses TRBV6-2 or TRBV6-3 with TRBJ2-7; possibly TRBD1 for D (6 bases). The V end lost 0 bases, the J end lost 2 bases, and 17 bases lay between the germline ends. This CDR3 has 17 residues. Germline CDR1 and CDR2: MNHEY and SVGEGT.

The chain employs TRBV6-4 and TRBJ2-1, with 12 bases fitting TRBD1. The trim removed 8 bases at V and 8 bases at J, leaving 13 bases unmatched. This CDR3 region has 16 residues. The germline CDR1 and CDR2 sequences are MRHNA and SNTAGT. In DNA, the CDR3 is TGTGCCAGCCAGACGGGACAGGGGGCCCATTTCGATGAGCAGTTCTTC. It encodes CASQTGQGAHFDEQFF.

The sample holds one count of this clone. The CDR3 reads CASSIGYQPQHF. DNA for the CDR3: TGTGCCAGTAGTATCGGTTATCAGCCCCAGCATTTT. The V gene is TRBV19, the J gene TRBJ1-5; D not resolved. The CDR3 totals 12 residues. CDR1 is LNHDA and CDR2 is SQIVND in the germline V gene (reference sequence). The V end was cut by 3 bases, the J end by 5 bases, with 5 bases between.

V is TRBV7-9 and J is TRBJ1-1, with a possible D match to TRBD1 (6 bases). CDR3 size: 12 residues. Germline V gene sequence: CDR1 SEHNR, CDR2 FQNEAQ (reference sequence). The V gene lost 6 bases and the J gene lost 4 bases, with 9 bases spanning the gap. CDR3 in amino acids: CASRRDITEAFF. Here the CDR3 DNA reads TGTGCCAGCAGAAGGGACATCACTGAAGCTTTCTTT.

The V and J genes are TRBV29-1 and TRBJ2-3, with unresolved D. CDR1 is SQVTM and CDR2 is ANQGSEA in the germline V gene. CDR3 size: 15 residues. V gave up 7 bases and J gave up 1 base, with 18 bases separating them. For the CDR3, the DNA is TGCAGCGCTGCCGGAGCCCCCTCCGGCACAGATACGCAGTATTTT. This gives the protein CSAAGAPSGTDTQYF.

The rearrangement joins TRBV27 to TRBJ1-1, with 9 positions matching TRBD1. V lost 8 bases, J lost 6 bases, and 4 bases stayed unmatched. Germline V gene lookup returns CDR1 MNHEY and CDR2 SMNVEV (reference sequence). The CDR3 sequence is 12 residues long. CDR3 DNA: TGTGCCAGCGGACAGGGGCGACCTGAAGCTTTCTTT. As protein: CASGQGRPEAFF.

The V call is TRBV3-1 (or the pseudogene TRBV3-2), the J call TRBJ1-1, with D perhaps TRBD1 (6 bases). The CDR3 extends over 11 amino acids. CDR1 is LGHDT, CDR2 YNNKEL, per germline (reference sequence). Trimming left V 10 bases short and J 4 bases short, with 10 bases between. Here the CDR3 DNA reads TGTGCCACGAGAGGGGGCACTGAAGCTTTCTTT. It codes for CATRGGTEAFF.

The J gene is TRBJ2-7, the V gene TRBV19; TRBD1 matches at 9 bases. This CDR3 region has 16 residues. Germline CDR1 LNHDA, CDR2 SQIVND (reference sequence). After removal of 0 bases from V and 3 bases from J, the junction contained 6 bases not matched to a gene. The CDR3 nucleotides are TGTGCCAGTAGTATAGATGGAAGACAGGGGGGCTACGAGCAGTACTTC. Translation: CASSIDGRQGGYEQYF.

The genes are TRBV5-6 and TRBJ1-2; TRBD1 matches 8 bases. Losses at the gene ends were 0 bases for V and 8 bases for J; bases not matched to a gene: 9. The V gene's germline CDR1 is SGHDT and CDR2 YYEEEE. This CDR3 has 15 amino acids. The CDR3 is CASSLAVDRGLGYTF. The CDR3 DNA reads TGTGCCAGCAGCTTGGCCGTCGACAGGGGATTAGGCTACACCTTC.

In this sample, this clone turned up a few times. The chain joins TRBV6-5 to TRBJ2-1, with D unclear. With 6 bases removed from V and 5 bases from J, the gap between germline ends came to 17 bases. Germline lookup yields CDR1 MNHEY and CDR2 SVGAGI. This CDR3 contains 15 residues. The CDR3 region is CASSSGPLKDNEQFF. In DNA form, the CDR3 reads TGTGCCAGCAGCTCAGGCCCCCTAAAGGACAATGAGCAGTTCTTC.

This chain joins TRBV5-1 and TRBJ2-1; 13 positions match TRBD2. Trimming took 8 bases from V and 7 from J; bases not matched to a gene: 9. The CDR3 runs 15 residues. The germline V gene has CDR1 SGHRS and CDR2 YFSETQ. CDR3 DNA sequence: TGCGCCAGTCTTCCCGGGACTAGCGGGAAGAATGAGCAGTTCTTC. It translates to CASLPGTSGKNEQFF.

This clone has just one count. Here the CDR3 reads CASSTGQTQPQHF. For the CDR3, the DNA is TGTGCCAGCAGCACCGGACAGACTCAGCCCCAGCATTTT. The chain employs TRBV11-1 and TRBJ1-5, with D tentatively TRBD1 (6 bases). CDR3 length: 13 residues. The germline CDR1 and CDR2 sequences are SGHAT and FQDESV (reference sequence). Trimming removed 5 bases from V and 6 bases from J, with 11 bases in between. Complete variable domain (other parts from reference TRBV11-1 and TRBJ1-5): EAEVAQSPRYKITEKSQAVAFWCDPISGHATLYWYRQILGQGPELLVQFQDESVVDDSQLPKDRFSAERLKGVDSTLKIQPAELGDSAMYLCASSTGQTQPQHFGDGTRLSIL.

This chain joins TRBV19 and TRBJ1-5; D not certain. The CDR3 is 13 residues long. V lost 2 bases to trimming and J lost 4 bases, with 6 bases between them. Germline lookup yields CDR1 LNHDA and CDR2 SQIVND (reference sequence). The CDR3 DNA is TGTGCCAGTAGTATAAGAGGGAATCAGCCCCAGCATTTT. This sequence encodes CASSIRGNQPQHF.

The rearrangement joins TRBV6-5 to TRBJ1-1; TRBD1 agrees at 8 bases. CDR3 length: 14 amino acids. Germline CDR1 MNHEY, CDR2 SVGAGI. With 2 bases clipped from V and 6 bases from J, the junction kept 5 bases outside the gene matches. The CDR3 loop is CASSYRTGFAEAFF. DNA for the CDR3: TGTGCCAGCAGTTACAGGACAGGGTTCGCTGAAGCTTTCTTT.

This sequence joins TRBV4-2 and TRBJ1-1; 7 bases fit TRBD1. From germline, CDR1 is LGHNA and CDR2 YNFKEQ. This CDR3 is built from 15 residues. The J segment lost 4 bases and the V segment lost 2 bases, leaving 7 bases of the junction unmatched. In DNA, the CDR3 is TGTGCCAGCAGCCAACCCGACAGGGATGGCACTGAAGCTTTCTTT. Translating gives CASSQPDRDGTEAFF.

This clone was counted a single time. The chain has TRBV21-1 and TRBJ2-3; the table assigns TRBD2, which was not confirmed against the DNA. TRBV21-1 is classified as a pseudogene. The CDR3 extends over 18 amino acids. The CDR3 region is CASSPRRASGRGTDTQYF. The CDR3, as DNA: TGTGCCAGCAGCCCTCGGAGAGCGAGCGGGAGGGGCACAGATACGCAGTATTTT.

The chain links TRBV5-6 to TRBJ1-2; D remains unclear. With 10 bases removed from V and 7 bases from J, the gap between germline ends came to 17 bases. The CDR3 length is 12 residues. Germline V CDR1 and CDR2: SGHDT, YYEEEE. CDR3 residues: CAPPKWAGGYTF. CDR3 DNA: TGTGCCCCCCCCAAGTGGGCCGGTGGCTACACCTTC.

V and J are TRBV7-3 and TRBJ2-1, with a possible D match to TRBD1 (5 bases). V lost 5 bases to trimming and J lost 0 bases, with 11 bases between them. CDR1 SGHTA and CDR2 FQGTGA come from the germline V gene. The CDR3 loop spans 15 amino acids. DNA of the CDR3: TGTGCCAGCAGCCTCGATAGGGGCTCCTACAATGAGCAGTTCTTC. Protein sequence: CASSLDRGSYNEQFF.

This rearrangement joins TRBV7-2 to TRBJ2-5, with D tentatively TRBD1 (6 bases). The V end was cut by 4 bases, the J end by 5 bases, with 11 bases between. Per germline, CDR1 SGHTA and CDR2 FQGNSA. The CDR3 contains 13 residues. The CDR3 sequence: CASSSGHFETQYF. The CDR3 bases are TGTGCCAGCAGCTCGGGACACTTCGAGACCCAGTACTTC.

CDR3 protein: CASSPTQGARTEAFF. In DNA, the CDR3 is TGTGCCAGTAGTCCTACACAGGGGGCGCGGACTGAAGCTTTCTTT. This chain uses TRBV19 with TRBJ1-1; 9 bases map to TRBD1. Germline CDR1 reads LNHDA; CDR2 reads SQIVND (reference sequence). J lost 5 bases, V lost 5 bases, and 9 bases had no gene match. CDR3 length equals 15 residues.

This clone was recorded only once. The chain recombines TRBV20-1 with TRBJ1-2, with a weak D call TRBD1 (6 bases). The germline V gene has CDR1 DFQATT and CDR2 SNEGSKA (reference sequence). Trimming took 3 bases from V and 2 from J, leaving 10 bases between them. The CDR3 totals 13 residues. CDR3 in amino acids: CSASVQGNYGYTF. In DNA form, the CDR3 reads TGCAGTGCTAGTGTACAGGGAAACTATGGCTACACCTTC.

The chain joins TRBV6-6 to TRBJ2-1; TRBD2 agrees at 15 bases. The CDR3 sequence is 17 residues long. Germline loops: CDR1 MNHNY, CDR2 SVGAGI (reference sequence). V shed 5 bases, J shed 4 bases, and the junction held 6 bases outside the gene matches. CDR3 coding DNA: TGTGCCAGCAGTCGAGGACTAGCGGGGGGGCTATACAATGAGCAGTTCTTC. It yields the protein CASSRGLAGGLYNEQFF.

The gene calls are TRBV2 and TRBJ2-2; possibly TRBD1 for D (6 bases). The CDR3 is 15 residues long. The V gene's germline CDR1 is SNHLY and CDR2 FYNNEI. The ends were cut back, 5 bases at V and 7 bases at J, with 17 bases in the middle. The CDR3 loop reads CASSKSDRTSGELFF. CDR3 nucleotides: TGTGCCAGCAGTAAATCTGACAGGACAAGCGGGGAGCTGTTTTTT. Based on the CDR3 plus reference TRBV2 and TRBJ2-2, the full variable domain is EPEVTQTPSHQVTQMGQEVILRCVPISNHLYFYWYRQILGQKVEFLVSFYNNEISEKSEIFDDQFSVERPDGSNFTLKIRSTKLEDSAMYFCASSKSDRTSGELFFGEGSRLTVL.

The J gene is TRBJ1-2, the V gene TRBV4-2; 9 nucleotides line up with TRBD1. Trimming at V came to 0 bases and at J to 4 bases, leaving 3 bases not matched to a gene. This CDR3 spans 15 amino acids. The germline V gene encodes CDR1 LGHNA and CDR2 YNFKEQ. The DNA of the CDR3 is TGTGCCAGCAGCCAAGAGACAGGGGGAGGCTATGGCTACACCTTC. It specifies CASSQETGGGYGYTF.

The CDR3 DNA follows: TGTGCCAGCAGTTCCCTCGGGACAGGGGCCTACGAGCAGTACTTC. This translates into CASSSLGTGAYEQYF. The chain has TRBV27 and TRBJ2-7; 10 bases align to TRBD1. The CDR3 totals 15 residues. CDR1 is MNHEY, CDR2 SMNVEV, per germline (reference sequence). Trimming at V came to 4 bases and at J to 2 bases, leaving 5 bases not matched to a gene.

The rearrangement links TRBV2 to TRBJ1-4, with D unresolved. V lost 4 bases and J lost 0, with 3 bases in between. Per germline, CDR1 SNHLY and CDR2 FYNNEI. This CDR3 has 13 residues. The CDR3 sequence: CASSGATNEKLFF. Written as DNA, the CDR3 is TGTGCCAGCAGTGGCGCAACTAATGAAAAACTGTTTTTT.

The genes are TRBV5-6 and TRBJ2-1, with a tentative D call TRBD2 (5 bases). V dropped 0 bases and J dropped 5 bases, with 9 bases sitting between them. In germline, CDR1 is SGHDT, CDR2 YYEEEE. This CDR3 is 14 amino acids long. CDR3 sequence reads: CASSLASGDNEQFF. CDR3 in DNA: TGTGCCAGCAGCTTGGCCTCCGGGGACAATGAGCAGTTCTTC.